The present entry profiles one T cell receptor (beta chain) with its context. Authors' data handling: Nucleated cell counts were estimated from reference gene primer amplification. TCRdb keeps only in-frame clones here, not all; method: immunoSEQ multiplex PCR. That table furnishes V, J and clone size, whereas the DNA furnished D and trimming. The sample lists some 460,000 clones; around 87% were seen once. The sample is drawn from a study of blood T cell repertoires in COVID-19. V was cut by 1 base and J by 5 bases, with 6 bases left in between. The germline V gene has CDR1 SGHTA and CDR2 FQGNSA. The CDR3 runs to 13 residues.

The chain carries TRBV7-2 and TRBJ2-1; unclear D gene. The origin of this receptor is a woman younger than 30 who had recovered from COVID-19. Sequenced input: PBMCs or T cells enriched from blood (not recorded which). The CDR3 bases are TGTGCCAGCAGCTTAGGCCCGGACAATGAGCAGTTCTTC. Translating it yields CASSLGPDNEQFF.